The following is a T cell receptor beta chain sequence with its context. Different DNA sequences within this sample yield the same CDR3. The data are from a study of blood T cell repertoires in COVID-19. Trimming removed 0 bases from V and 4 bases from J, with 9 bases in between. Germline CDR1 is SGHNT and CDR2 is YYREEE (reference sequence). The CDR3 spans 14 residues. TCRdb's table, derived via immunoSEQ multiplex PCR, lists solely in-frame clones and lacks some. This sample has approximately 150,000 clones, with around 77% found just once. This sequence joins TRBV5-4 and TRBJ2-3; D is perhaps TRBD2 (6 bases). The sequenced sample consisted of peripheral blood. The source of this sequence is a man in his fifties with active or convalescent COVID-19. As DNA, the CDR3 is TGTGCCAGCAGCTTGGCGGGAGTGGCAGATACGCAGTATTTT. Protein: CASSLAGVADTQYF.